The source of this T cell receptor (beta chain) is a study of blood T cell repertoires in COVID-19. Study background: T cells, B-cell-depleted T cells, or PBMCs provided the cDNA or gDNA that served as material.

This table comes from immunoSEQ multiplex PCR, and its TCRdb copy is limited to in-frame clones, with some not included. The table shows over 200,000 clones, with 65% to 90% occurring only once. Enrolled through a virtual design, the participants were between roughly 18 and 95 years of age and came from 24 US areas. Participants' reported clinical history set cohort assignment. Germline CDR1 KGHSH, CDR2 LQKENI. This CDR3 region has 10 residues. With 1 base removed from V and 9 bases from J, the gap between germline ends came to 4 bases. This chain uses TRBV18 with TRBJ2-7; D remains unclear. Sequences were obtained from PBMCs or T cells enriched from blood (not recorded which). The sequence came from a woman in her thirties who had been exposed to COVID-19. CDR3 nucleotides: TGTGCCAGCTCACCACTCTGGCAGTACTTC. It specifies CASSPLWQYF.